The 25 T cell receptor beta chains in this list originate from one sample, sequenced in a study of cytomegalovirus exposure and HLA in healthy donors. The primer mix had 60 Vbeta and 13 Jbeta primers. The assay was immunoSEQ multiplex PCR, and TCRdb's table has in-frame clones only and misses some. This repertoire shows about 160,000 clones, approximately 74% found once; its top ten account for under 3.5%. The sequenced sample consisted of PBMCs. The receptors here all came from a woman aged 30 to 39 in good health and CMV-seronegative.

The chain joins TRBV18 to TRBJ2-5, with TRBD1 as a possible D gene (5 bases). The CDR3 consists of 13 residues. The ends were cut back, 4 bases at V and 0 bases at J, with 6 bases in the middle. Germline V lookup: CDR1 KGHSH, CDR2 LQKENI. For the CDR3, the DNA is TGTGCCAGCTCACAGACAGACCAAGAGACCCAGTACTTC. It specifies CASSQTDQETQYF.

The chain couples TRBV6-1 to TRBJ1-6; D is ambiguous. Germline V lookup: CDR1 MNHNS, CDR2 SASEGT. The CDR3 has 12 amino acids. Trimming left V 6 bases short and J 5 bases short, with 5 bases between. In nucleotides, the CDR3 is TGTGCCAGCAGACAGAATAATTCACCCCTCCACTTT. Translating it yields CASRQNNSPLHF.

This sequence joins TRBV19 and TRBJ1-3; the D is unclear. V dropped 3 bases and J dropped 0 bases, with 9 bases sitting between them. The germline V gene has CDR1 LNHDA and CDR2 SQIVND (reference sequence). There are 15 residues in the CDR3. For the CDR3, the DNA is TGTGCCAGTAGTATCGACATTAGCTCTGGAAACACCATATATTTT. Encoded protein: CASSIDISSGNTIYF.

The chain employs TRBV27 and TRBJ1-2, with 9 bases lining up with TRBD1. CDR1 and CDR2 (germline): MNHEY, SMNVEV (reference sequence). The V gene end was trimmed by 5 bases and the J gene end by 6 bases; junction bases not matched to a gene: 4. The CDR3 length is 13 residues. The CDR3 region has the DNA TGTGCCAGCAGTAGGGGACAGGGAAATGGCTACACCTTC. Its protein is CASSRGQGNGYTF.

This chain uses TRBV7-3 with TRBJ1-1, with D unclear. Per germline, CDR1 SGHTA and CDR2 FQGTGA. The CDR3 extends over 13 amino acids. The V end was cut by 2 bases, the J end by 2 bases, with 6 bases between. CDR3 coding DNA: TGTGCCAGCAGCTTACAGGTCAACACTGAAGCTTTCTTT. This encodes CASSLQVNTEAFF.

The rearrangement links TRBV4-3 to TRBJ2-1, with 7 bases lining up with TRBD2. This CDR3 comprises 16 residues. J gave up 3 bases and V 0 bases, and 5 bases lay outside the gene matches. Germline CDR1 reads LGHNA; CDR2 reads YSLEER. CDR3 loop: CASSQDHLADYNEQFF. CDR3 sequence (DNA): TGCGCCAGCAGCCAAGATCATCTAGCGGACTACAATGAGCAGTTCTTC.

The genes are TRBV29-1 and TRBJ1-5; D uncertain. This CDR3 is built from 13 residues. Germline assignment: CDR1 SQVTM and CDR2 ANQGSEA. V was pared by 4 bases and J by 2 bases, with 9 bases between. In nucleotides, the CDR3 is TGCAGCGTTGGCTCCGGTCGCAATCAGCCCCAGCATTTT. Translating gives CSVGSGRNQPQHF. The variable domain in full, completed from reference TRBV29-1 and TRBJ1-5, reads SAVISQKPSRDICQRGTSLTIQCQVDSQVTMMFWYRQQPGQSLTLIATANQGSEATYESGFVIDKFPISRPNLTFSTLTVSNMSPEDSSIYLCSVGSGRNQPQHFGDGTRLSIL.

V is TRBV7-6 and J is TRBJ2-3; a possible D gene is TRBD2 (7 bases). This CDR3 has 17 amino acids. CDR1 and CDR2 from the germline V gene are SGHVS and FNYEAQ. Between the trimmed V and J ends, which lost 5 bases and 5 bases, there was a span of 23 bases. The CDR3 reads CASSQIGAGASKDTQYF. CDR3 nucleotide sequence: TGTGCCAGCAGCCAAATCGGTGCGGGGGCATCAAAAGATACGCAGTATTTT. Supplemented by reference TRBV7-6 and TRBJ2-3, the full variable domain reads GAGVSQSPRYKVTKRGQDVALRCDPISGHVSLYWYRQALGQGPEFLTYFNYEAQQDKSGLPNDRFSAERPEGSISTLTIQRTEQRDSAMYRCASSQIGAGASKDTQYFGPGTRLTVL.

The chain uses TRBV4-3 and TRBJ2-1; 9 positions match TRBD2. Per the germline V gene, CDR1 is LGHNA and CDR2 is YSLEER. Trimming removed 4 bases from V and 3 bases from J; junction bases left unmatched: 7. The CDR3 is 16 amino acids. CDR3 region: CASSLGASGDYNEQFF. The DNA of the CDR3 is TGCGCCAGCAGCCTCGGGGCTAGCGGGGACTACAATGAGCAGTTCTTC.

The chain is built from TRBV6-1 and TRBJ2-1, with TRBD2 matching over 10 bases. With V trimmed by 5 bases and J by 16 bases, 5 bases remained unmatched. This CDR3 has 11 residues. Germline V gene sequence: CDR1 MNHNS, CDR2 SASEGT. The CDR3 DNA sequence: TGTGCCAGCAGTTCAGGGACTAGCGACTTCTTC. Protein product: CASSSGTSDFF.

The J gene is TRBJ1-2, the V gene TRBV28, with 9 bases lining up with TRBD1. Trimming removed 5 bases from V and 4 bases from J; junction bases left unmatched: 11. The CDR3 is made up of 16 amino acids. The germline V gene encodes CDR1 MDHEN and CDR2 SYDVKM. This CDR3 is CASSPPPGQGSYGYTF. The CDR3 region has the DNA TGTGCCAGCAGTCCCCCCCCCGGACAGGGGAGCTATGGCTACACCTTC.

In its sample, this clone was seen a few times. Germline and junction disagree at one end, which may indicate a read error. The V gene is TRBV7-9, the J gene TRBJ1-1; the D is unclear. The CDR3 totals 10 residues. CDR1 is SEHNR and CDR2 is FQNEAQ in the germline V gene (reference sequence). The CDR3 region is CSSSVREAFF. The CDR3 DNA sequence: TGTTCCAGCAGCGTTCGTGAAGCTTTCTTT.

Worth noting for this clone: A junction boundary mismatches the germline segment, possibly from a read error. V is TRBV7-9 and J is TRBJ1-6; 7 bases agree with TRBD1. The CDR3 has 16 amino acids. The germline CDR1 and CDR2 sequences are SEHNR and FQNEAQ (reference sequence). The CDR3 sequence is CASSQTGVSYNSPLHF. CDR3 in DNA: TGCGCCAGCAGCCAAACAGGGGTGTCCTATAATTCACCCCTCCACTTT.

V and J are TRBV4-3 and TRBJ1-1; D remains ambiguous. Germline V gene data show CDR1 as LGHNA and CDR2 as YSLEER. The CDR3 sequence is 14 residues long. Trimming shortened V by 0 bases and J by 4 bases, and 9 bases separated the two germline ends. CDR3 DNA: TGCGCCAGCAGCCAAGATTTCATTTTCACTGAAGCTTTCTTT. This codes for CASSQDFIFTEAFF.

The rearrangement links TRBV28 to TRBJ2-5; D ambiguous. The DNA end favors TRBJ2-7, so the J call may be wrong. Germline loops: CDR1 MDHEN, CDR2 SYDVKM. There are 13 residues in the CDR3. CDR3 nucleotides: TGTGCCAGCGGTACTTTGGGCTCCTACGAGCAGTACTTC. It encodes CASGTLGSYEQYF.

This sequence joins TRBV7-9 and TRBJ1-1; D possibly corresponds to TRBD1 (6 bases). The V and J ends lost 5 bases and 4 bases respectively, with 11 bases between them. Per germline, CDR1 SEHNR and CDR2 FQNEAQ (reference sequence). The CDR3 is 13 amino acids. CDR3 residues: CASSPVGGTEAFF. The CDR3 nucleotides read TGTGCCAGCAGCCCAGTAGGGGGCACTGAAGCTTTCTTT.

This clone has only one observation. The chain couples TRBV25-1 to TRBJ1-4; the D is unclear. Germline CDR1 reads MGHDK; CDR2 reads SYGVNS. The V end lost 5 bases, the J end lost 8 bases, and 6 bases lay between the germline ends. The CDR3 loop spans 11 amino acids. The CDR3 bases are TGTGCCAGCAGTCGGGGAGAAAAACTGTTTTTT. Translating gives CASSRGEKLFF.

V and J are TRBV2 and TRBJ1-1; possibly TRBD1 for D (5 bases). The CDR3 is 10 residues long. The ends were cut back, 3 bases at V and 10 bases at J, with 6 bases in the middle. Germline CDR1 and CDR2: SNHLY and FYNNEI. The CDR3 region has the DNA TGTGCCAGCAGTGAGGGGGGAGCTTTCTTT. This translates into CASSEGGAFF. Full variable domain (remainder filled in from reference TRBV2 and TRBJ1-1): EPEVTQTPSHQVTQMGQEVILRCVPISNHLYFYWYRQILGQKVEFLVSFYNNEISEKSEIFDDQFSVERPDGSNFTLKIRSTKLEDSAMYFCASSEGGAFFGQGTRLTVV.

The V call is TRBV2, the J call TRBJ1-6; tentatively, D is TRBD1 (6 bases). The V and J ends lost 2 bases and 7 bases respectively, with 9 bases between them. The germline CDR1 and CDR2 sequences are SNHLY and FYNNEI. This CDR3 is 14 amino acids long. CDR3 sequence (DNA): TGTGCCAGCAGTGAACAGGGGCCCAATTCACCCCTCCACTTT. This codes for CASSEQGPNSPLHF.

This chain links TRBV18 with TRBJ2-1, with TRBD1 as a possible D gene (5 bases). Trimming cost V 3 bases and J 8 bases, with 8 bases left between them. This CDR3 has 12 amino acids. Germline values: CDR1 KGHSH, CDR2 LQKENI. CDR3 bases: TGTGCCAGCTCACCCCAGGGCTATGAGCAGTTCTTC. This translates into CASSPQGYEQFF.

This chain's CDR3 is CASTYPGQPSYEQYF. DNA for the CDR3: TGTGCCAGCACCTATCCGGGACAACCTTCCTACGAGCAGTACTTC. V gene TRBV28 combines with J gene TRBJ2-7; a weak D match, TRBD1 (6 bases). The CDR3 consists of 15 residues. Germline lookup yields CDR1 MDHEN and CDR2 SYDVKM. V was cut by 7 bases and J by 1 base, with 17 bases left in between.

Written as DNA, the CDR3 is TGTGCCAGCAGCCAAATGTACGGCGGGAGGGCCAGGAATGAGCAGTTCTTC. Protein sequence: CASSQMYGGRARNEQFF. This chain connects TRBV14 to TRBJ2-1; TRBD2 aligns across 9 bases. The CDR3 has 17 amino acids. Germline lookup yields CDR1 SGHDN and CDR2 FVKESK. V gave up 2 bases and J gave up 7 bases; unmatched junction bases: 12.

V and J are TRBV7-3 and TRBJ1-2; D gene uncertain. V gave up 2 bases and J gave up 8 bases, with 12 bases separating them. Germline V gives CDR1 SGHTA, CDR2 FQGTGA. The CDR3 sequence is 13 residues long. In DNA form, the CDR3 reads TGTGCCAGCAGCTTACCCGGGGATAGGGGCTACACCTTC. Protein sequence: CASSLPGDRGYTF.

The chain carries TRBV14 and TRBJ2-5; 7 nucleotides match TRBD2. J was trimmed by 1 base and V by 4 bases; bases with no gene match: 12. There are 17 residues in the CDR3. Germline V CDR1 and CDR2: SGHDN, FVKESK. CDR3 in amino acids: CASSPARGAGFQETQYF. The CDR3 DNA reads TGTGCCAGCAGCCCCGCCCGGGGAGCGGGGTTCCAAGAGACCCAGTACTTC.

V gene TRBV6-6 combines with J gene TRBJ2-5, with no clear D. This CDR3 is 13 amino acids long. Germline-derived CDR1 and CDR2 are MNHNY and SVGAGI (reference sequence). V lost 6 bases to trimming and J lost 4 bases, with 12 bases between them. The chain's CDR3 is CASRSSNGETQYF. Here the CDR3 DNA reads TGTGCCAGCAGATCATCAAACGGAGAGACCCAGTACTTC.